This T cell receptor (beta chain) is from a study of blood T cell repertoires in COVID-19. Overall study context: Whether acute or convalescent, the COVID-19 samples came from the United States, Italy and Spain.

In this sample, this clone turned up once. CDR1 is MDHEN, CDR2 SYDVKM, per germline. Trimming shortened V by 2 bases and J by 0 bases, and 8 bases separated the two germline ends. This CDR3 contains 15 residues. Profiled with immunoSEQ multiplex PCR; TCRdb holds only in-frame clones, not every one. The sample has a few hundred thousand clones; around 89% are singletons. This clonotype was obtained from a woman under 30 who had recovered from COVID-19. The gene calls are TRBV28 and TRBJ1-5, with D possibly matching TRBD1 (6 bases). Sequencing was performed on PBMCs or T cells enriched from blood (not recorded which). The CDR3 protein is CASSLGGHSNQPQHF. CDR3 bases: TGTGCCAGCAGTTTAGGGGGACATAGCAATCAGCCCCAGCATTTT.